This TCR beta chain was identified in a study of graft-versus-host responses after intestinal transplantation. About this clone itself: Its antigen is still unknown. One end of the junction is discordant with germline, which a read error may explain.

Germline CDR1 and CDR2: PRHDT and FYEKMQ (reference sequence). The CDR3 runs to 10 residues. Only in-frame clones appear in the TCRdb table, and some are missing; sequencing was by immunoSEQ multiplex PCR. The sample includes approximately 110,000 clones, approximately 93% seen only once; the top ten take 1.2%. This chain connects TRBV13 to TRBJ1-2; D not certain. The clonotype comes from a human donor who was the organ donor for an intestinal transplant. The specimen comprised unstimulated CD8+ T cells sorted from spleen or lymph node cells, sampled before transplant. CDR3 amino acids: CASSLKVTNF. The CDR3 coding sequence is TGTGCCAGCAGCTTAAAGGTGACCAACTTC.